The rows below give T cell receptor beta chains drawn from one sample of a study of cytomegalovirus exposure and HLA in healthy donors. This table comes from immunoSEQ multiplex PCR, and its TCRdb copy is limited to in-frame clones, with some not included. The sample contains about 160,000 clones, about 88% of which appear only once. Sequencing used PBMCs. The receptors here all came from a woman younger than 30 in good health and CMV-seronegative. CDR3s include the opening cysteine and the closing phenylalanine or tryptophan. D genes are given only for firm matches. Clone size appears in some rows only: once, few, many, or a class for an expanded clone.

V gene	clone size	D gene	J gene	CDR3 DNA	CDR3 protein
TRBV6-5	.	.	TRBJ1-6	TGTGCCAGCATGATCGTAGAGAAGAATTCACCCCTCCACTTT	CASMIVEKNSPLHF
TRBV2	.	.	TRBJ1-3	TGTGCCAGCAGTTTACAGGGTGCTGGAAACACCATATATTTT	CASSLQGAGNTIYF
TRBV27	.	TRBD1	TRBJ2-7	TGTGCCAGCAGTTTATTAGGACAGGGAGGTTCCTACGAGCAGTACTTC	CASSLLGQGGSYEQYF
TRBV7-9	.	.	TRBJ1-6	TGTGCCAGCAGCCCACTACCAGACAGGTTCTGGGGATCACCCCTCCACTTT	CASSPLPDRFWGSPLHF
TRBV6-8	.	TRBD1	TRBJ1-1	TGTGCCAGCAGTCCCGGGACAGGGGAAGTTACTGAAGCTTTCTTT	CASSPGTGEVTEAFF
TRBV7-7	.	.	TRBJ2-5	TGTGCTAGCAGCTTTCGCGGACAAGAGACCCAGTACTTC	CASSFRGQETQYF
TRBV2	.	TRBD2	TRBJ2-1	TGTGCCAGCCAGGGGCTAGCGGGAGGCTTAAGCTCCTACAATGAGCAGTTCTTC	CASQGLAGGLSSYNEQFF
TRBV2	.	.	TRBJ2-7	TGTGCCAGCAGCCCGGACAGATACGAGCAGTACTTC	CASSPDRYEQYF
TRBV27	.	TRBD1	TRBJ2-1	TGTGCCAGCAGCTTCCGACAGGGCAATGAGCAGTTCTTC	CASSFRQGNEQFF
TRBV19	.	TRBD2	TRBJ2-7	TGTGCCAGTAGTTTCACCGGGACTAGCTACGAGCAGTACTTC	CASSFTGTSYEQYF
TRBV10-2	.	TRBD2	TRBJ2-7	TGCGCCAGACCCCCGTGTCTAGCGGGAGGTTCCCACTACGAGCAGTACTTC	CARPPCLAGGSHYEQYF
TRBV7-2	.	.	TRBJ2-1	TGTGCCAGCAGCTTGGGGAGAGAGAATGAGCAGTTCTTC	CASSLGRENEQFF
TRBV28	.	.	TRBJ1-1	TGTGCCAGCAACTTAGGAAGGAGGTGGGGACTCCGGAACACTGAAGCTTTCTTT	CASNLGRRWGLRNTEAFF
TRBV5-8	.	TRBD2	TRBJ2-7	TGTGCCAGCAGCTTGGAGTCTACTAGCGTTTCCCCCTACGAGCAGTACTTC	CASSLESTSVSPYEQYF
TRBV6-4	.	.	TRBJ2-7	TGTGCCAGCAGTGACCTCTACGCTCCGAGCTCCTACGAGCAGTACTTC	CASSDLYAPSSYEQYF
TRBV7-8	.	TRBD1	TRBJ2-7	TGTGCCAGCAGCTGGGACAGGGCTAGCTACGAGCAGTACTTC	CASSWDRASYEQYF
TRBV27	.	TRBD2	TRBJ2-7	TGTGCCAGCACCCAGACTAGCGGGATATCCTCCTACGAGCAGTACTTC	CASTQTSGISSYEQYF
TRBV2	.	.	TRBJ1-3	TGTGTCAGCGCAAAGGGGTCTGGAAACACCATATATTTT	CVSAKGSGNTIYF
TRBV9	.	.	TRBJ2-1	TGTGCCAGCAGCGTAGGGCCTACAGGTAGGCGATATGAGCAGTTCTTC	CASSVGPTGRRYEQFF
TRBV11-2	.	TRBD1	TRBJ1-4	TGTGCCAGCAGTAGGACAGGGTCTGCAACTAATGAAAAACTGTTTTTT	CASSRTGSATNEKLFF
TRBV6-4	.	TRBD1	TRBJ1-1	TGTGCCAGCAGTGCCCGACAGGGGAACACTGAAGCTTTCTTT	CASSARQGNTEAFF
TRBV6-5	few	TRBD1	TRBJ2-7	TGTGCCAGCAGTTACTCGCAAGACAGGGTATACGAGCAGTACTTC	CASSYSQDRVYEQYF
TRBV2	.	TRBD2	TRBJ2-1	TGTGCCAGCATGCGCGCTAGCGGGAGTAGGAATGAGCAGTTCTTC	CASMRASGSRNEQFF
TRBV6-5	.	TRBD1	TRBJ2-6	TGTGCCAGCCGGGACAGAGATCGTGGGGCCAACGTCCTGACTTTC	CASRDRDRGANVLTF
TRBV7-9	.	TRBD1	TRBJ1-2	TGTTCCAGCGGCGAAGGGGGCGAAGGCTACACCTTC	CSSGEGGEGYTF
TRBV28	.	.	TRBJ2-7	TGTGCCAGCAGTTCGCCGACACCCGCCTACGAGCAGTACTTC	CASSSPTPAYEQYF
TRBV6-1	few	.	TRBJ2-2	TGTGCCAGCCGGGAGCTGAACACCGGGGAGCTGTTTTTT	CASRELNTGELFF
TRBV7-6	.	.	TRBJ2-7	TGTGCCAGCAGCCCCTCTCCCCGGGAAAATCAGGACGAGCAGTACTTC	CASSPSPRENQDEQYF
TRBV7-2	.	.	TRBJ1-5	TGTGCCAGCAGCTTAGTGCGGGACAGCAATCAGCCCCAGCATTTT	CASSLVRDSNQPQHF
TRBV28	.	TRBD2	TRBJ2-1	TGTGCCAGCAGTTCCACCGGGACTAGAATTAGTGAGCAGTTCTTC	CASSSTGTRISEQFF
TRBV27	.	.	TRBJ1-1	TGTGCCAGCACCCAAAGGGGGGGAACGAACACTGAAGCTTTCTTT	CASTQRGGTNTEAFF
TRBV5-1	.	TRBD1	TRBJ2-1	TGCGCCAGCAGCTTCGACAGGGTGGGTTTTGAGCAGTTCTTC	CASSFDRVGFEQFF
TRBV7-9	.	.	TRBJ1-1	TGTGCCAGCAGCTTAGTGCCCAAGGGGGTTGGCACTGAAGCTTTCTTT	CASSLVPKGVGTEAFF
TRBV6-1	.	TRBD1	TRBJ1-1	TGTGCCAGCAGTGAAACCGGGATGTGGGCCAGGGGGTACACTGAAGCTTTCTTT	CASSETGMWARGYTEAFF
TRBV7-8	.	.	TRBJ1-1	TGTGCCAGCAGCTTAGACAGAAACACTGAAGCTTTCTTT	CASSLDRNTEAFF
TRBV28	.	.	TRBJ2-7	TGTGCCAGCTCCCAAACCGGGGGGCAGTACGAGCAGTACTTC	CASSQTGGQYEQYF
TRBV9	.	.	TRBJ1-3	TGTGCCAGCAGCGTCGAGGGGGGGAGGGTTAGCTCTGGAAACACCATATATTTT	CASSVEGGRVSSGNTIYF
TRBV7-8	once	.	TRBJ2-2	TGTGCCAGCAGACAACAGCGTCGGGGTTCCGAGGAGCTGTTTTTT	CASRQQRRGSEELFF
TRBV19	once	TRBD1	TRBJ2-2	TGTGCCAGTCTACAGGACAGGGAAGGGTTCGGGGAGCTGTTTTTT	CASLQDREGFGELFF
TRBV19	.	.	TRBJ1-2	TGTGCCAGTAGCCCTACAGGCTTAGTGGGCTATGGCTACACCTTC	CASSPTGLVGYGYTF
TRBV5-1	once	TRBD1	TRBJ1-1	TGCGCCAGCAGCTTGGGACAGGGGGCCCAGGGTGAAGCTTTCTTT	CASSLGQGAQGEAFF
TRBV7-9	.	.	TRBJ1-5	TGTGCCAGCAGCCCACCCGGAGGGATCAATCAGCCCCAGCATTTT	CASSPPGGINQPQHF
TRBV5-1	.	TRBD2	TRBJ2-1	TGCGCCAGCAGCTCCCTGCCGGCGAGCGGGGGCGCTATATACAATGAGCAGTTCTTC	CASSSLPASGGAIYNEQFF
TRBV10-3	.	TRBD1	TRBJ1-2	TGTGCCATCACCTTCGGACAGGGCTATGGCTACACCTTC	CAITFGQGYGYTF
TRBV11-3	.	TRBD1	TRBJ2-2	TGTGCCAGCAGCTCCGGGACAGGAAAGGCCGGGGAGCTGTTTTTT	CASSSGTGKAGELFF
TRBV19	.	.	TRBJ2-2	TGTGCCAGTAGTAACGGTCCCCTCAGGCTCGACACCGGGGAGCTGTTTTTT	CASSNGPLRLDTGELFF
TRBV11-2	once	.	TRBJ1-4	TGTGCCAGCAGCCCCCTCCTCTCAGGGATTAGGAATGAAAAACTGTTTTTT	CASSPLLSGIRNEKLFF
TRBV10-3	.	TRBD2	TRBJ2-7	TGTGCCATCTCCGGCGGGAGTCCTTACGAGCAGTACTTC	CAISGGSPYEQYF
TRBV7-7	.	TRBD2	TRBJ2-3	TGTGCCAGCAGCTTAAAAGCGGGGGCGCAAGATACGCAGTATTTT	CASSLKAGAQDTQYF
TRBV27	.	.	TRBJ1-5	TGTGCCAGCACGTGGGCAGGGAGCAATCAGCCCCAGCATTTT	CASTWAGSNQPQHF
TRBV28	.	.	TRBJ1-5	TGTGCCAGCAGGCCTTGGGCTAGCAATCAGCCCCAGCATTTT	CASRPWASNQPQHF
TRBV15	.	.	TRBJ2-3	TGTGCCACCGGCAGAGACCGGCCAGGAAAAAATACGCAGTATTTT	CATGRDRPGKNTQYF
TRBV11-2	.	TRBD1	TRBJ1-4	TGTGCCAGCAGCTTAGAGGGACAGGGAAAACTGTTTTTT	CASSLEGQGKLFF
TRBV6-1	once	TRBD2	TRBJ2-7	TGTGCCAGCCGACTAGCGGGGGCCTACGAGCAGTACTTC	CASRLAGAYEQYF
TRBV27	.	TRBD2	TRBJ2-3	TGTGCCAGCAGTTGGGGGGGAGATACGCAGTATTTT	CASSWGGDTQYF
TRBV5-4	.	.	TRBJ2-1	TGTGCCAGCAGCCCAGGCGTTGGCAATGAGCAGTTCTTC	CASSPGVGNEQFF
TRBV19	.	TRBD1	TRBJ2-1	TGTGCCAGTACCAGGACAGGGTACAATGAGCAGTTCTTC	CASTRTGYNEQFF